A selection of T cell receptor beta chains follows, all from one sample in a study of blood T cells in healthy people across ages. MiXCR was run by TCRdb on the 5' RACE reads, yielding one entry per CDR3 protein. Of about 380,000 distinct CDR3 sequences in the sample, about 52% are singletons; the top ten hold roughly 51%. Sequenced: blood. The receptors derive from a man in his 60s in good health. Both conserved end residues are part of each CDR3. D genes are given only for firm matches. The size of a clone is reported for some rows only, either as once, few or many, or as a class for expanded clones.

v_gene	d_gene	j_gene	abundance	len	CDR3nt	CDR3aa
TRBV2	TRBD2	TRBJ2-3	few	16	TGTGCCAGCAGTGTAGCTAGCGGGGGCCCCACAGATACGCAGTATTTT	CASSVASGGPTDTQYF
TRBV29-1	TRBD1	TRBJ2-5	.	14	TGCAGCGTTGAGGGACAGGGCCGTATCAATGAGCAGTACTTC	CSVEGQGRINEQYF
TRBV12-3/TRBV12-4	.	TRBJ1-2	.	15	TGTGCCAGCAGTCCAGGACAGCGGGGGCTTTATGGCTACACCTTC	CASSPGQRGLYGYTF
TRBV2	.	TRBJ2-7	.	14	TGTGCCAGCAGACTAGAAAACCAGCCCTACGAGCAGTACTTC	CASRLENQPYEQYF
TRBV6-1	.	TRBJ1-2	.	15	TGTGCCAGCAGTGAAGCGCTTCCATCGGGCTATGGCTACACCTTC	CASSEALPSGYGYTF
TRBV28	TRBD2	TRBJ2-1	.	16	TGTGCCAGCAGCAGTAAGTGGGAGGGTTCCTACAATGAGCAGTTCTTC	CASSSKWEGSYNEQFF
TRBV27	TRBD1	TRBJ2-7	once	17	TGTGCCAGAAACCTTCGCCGCGGGACAGGGGGTATCTACGAGCAGTACTTC	CARNLRRGTGGIYEQYF
TRBV30	.	TRBJ1-5	.	13	TGTGCCTGGAGTGTAGGGTTGAATCAGCCCCAGCATTTT	CAWSVGLNQPQHF
TRBV12-3/TRBV12-4	.	TRBJ1-2	few	13	TGTGCCAGCAGTTTACACGGACAGTATGGCTACACCTTC	CASSLHGQYGYTF
TRBV20-1	TRBD1	TRBJ2-1	.	14	TGCAGTGCTCCCGGGGACAGCTCCTACAATGAGCAGTTCTTC	CSAPGDSSYNEQFF
TRBV27	TRBD2	TRBJ2-3	.	13	TGTGCCAGCAGGACAGCGGGGTCGGATACGCAGTATTTT	CASRTAGSDTQYF
TRBV20-1	.	TRBJ2-3	.	15	TGCAGTGCTCGATCCAGGGGCCAGATGGCAGATACGCAGTATTTT	CSARSRGQMADTQYF
TRBV12-3/TRBV12-4	.	TRBJ1-2	.	14	TGTGCCAGCAGTCCTGGGATCAAAAACTATGGCTACACCTTC	CASSPGIKNYGYTF
TRBV7-2	.	TRBJ1-2	many	14	TGTGCCAGCAGCTTAGGCGGGGGCCGCTATGGCTACACCTTC	CASSLGGGRYGYTF
TRBV7-2	.	TRBJ2-3	.	16	TGTGCCAGCAGCCCCAGGAGGGGGAACGGCACAGATACGCAGTATTTT	CASSPRRGNGTDTQYF
TRBV15	.	TRBJ2-7	.	16	TGTGCCACCAGCAGAGAGGGGGATAGCGGAACCTACGAGCAGTACTTC	CATSREGDSGTYEQYF
TRBV28	.	TRBJ1-1	.	13	TGTGCCAGCAGGGCGAGTATGAACACTGAAGCTTTCTTT	CASRASMNTEAFF
TRBV20-1	TRBD2	TRBJ2-1	many	16	TGCAGTGCTAGACCCTTACTAGCGTCCTCCTACAATGAGCAGTTCTTC	CSARPLLASSYNEQFF
TRBV3-1	.	TRBJ2-1	.	12	TGTGCCAGCAGCAGAGGGGGTCTCGAGCAGTTCTTC	CASSRGGLEQFF
TRBV4-3	.	TRBJ2-3	few	16	TGCGCCAGCAGCAAGCGTGGACAGCTTAGCACAGATACGCAGTATTTT	CASSKRGQLSTDTQYF
TRBV7-6	.	TRBJ2-3	once	16	TGTGCCAGCAGCTTAGTTACAGGGACCCGCACAGATACGCAGTATTTT	CASSLVTGTRTDTQYF
TRBV7-3	.	TRBJ2-5	few	14	TGTGCCAGCAGCTTAACCCGCTGGGGGGAGACCCAGTACTTC	CASSLTRWGETQYF
TRBV7-2	TRBD1	TRBJ2-7	few	14	TGTGCCAGCACCTTGGGGGACAGGGCCCACGAGCAGTACTTC	CASTLGDRAHEQYF
TRBV7-6	.	TRBJ2-5	few	13	TGTGCCAGCAGCTTAGTGGTTCAAGAGACCCAGTACTTC	CASSLVVQETQYF
TRBV25-1	.	TRBJ2-3	.	17	TGTGCCACCGCCGACCAAAGGGGGAGGGCCTTCACAGATACGCAGTATTTT	CATADQRGRAFTDTQYF
TRBV28	TRBD1	TRBJ2-7	.	15	TGTGCCAGCAGTTTATCCGCGACAGGGACCTACGAGCAGTACTTC	CASSLSATGTYEQYF
TRBV5-1	.	TRBJ2-7	.	14	TGCGCCAGCAGCATCGGGACGGATGGCGGAGCCCAGTACTTC	CASSIGTDGGAQYF
TRBV20-1	.	TRBJ2-1	.	13	TGCAGTGCTAGCCCAGGGGGGGGCAATGAGCAGTTCTTC	CSASPGGGNEQFF
TRBV4-2	TRBD1	TRBJ1-1	.	14	TGTGCCAGCAGCCAAGAGGGACAGCTCACTGAAGCTTTCTTT	CASSQEGQLTEAFF
TRBV2	.	TRBJ2-4	.	12	TGTGCCAGCAGTGGGCAGATAAACATTCAGTACTTC	CASSGQINIQYF
TRBV10-3	.	TRBJ2-1	.	16	TGTGCCATCAGTGAGTTTTACCTGGACGGGATCGGTGAGCAGTTCTTC	CAISEFYLDGIGEQFF
TRBV7-9	TRBD1	TRBJ1-2	.	16	TGTGCCAGCAGCCCTGGACAGGGGGCTTTAGGCTATGGCTACACCTTC	CASSPGQGALGYGYTF
TRBV29-1	TRBD1	TRBJ2-5	.	15	TGCAGCGTTGAACCGGGACAGGGACGGGGGGAGACCCAGTACTTC	CSVEPGQGRGETQYF
TRBV10-3	TRBD1	TRBJ2-2	.	15	TGTGCCATCAGTGCGAGGGACAGAAACACCGGGGAGCTGTTTTTT	CAISARDRNTGELFF
TRBV29-1	.	TRBJ2-1	.	13	TGCAGCGTCTCGACACGAACCTACAATGAGCAGTTCTTC	CSVSTRTYNEQFF
TRBV11-2	TRBD1	TRBJ2-2	once	15	TGTGCCAGCAGCCCAACTCATGGACAGGGCGGGGAGCTGTTTTTT	CASSPTHGQGGELFF
TRBV11-2	TRBD1	TRBJ2-1	.	12	TGTGCCAGCAGCAGATGGACAGGCCAGCAGTTCTTC	CASSRWTGQQFF
TRBV12-3/TRBV12-4	TRBD2	TRBJ2-3	.	13	TGTGCCAGCAAAGCGGGAGTCAGGGATACGCAGTATTTT	CASKAGVRDTQYF
TRBV2	.	TRBJ1-5	few	15	TGTGCCAGCAGTGCTGGATCAGGGGTAGATCAGCCCCAGCATTTT	CASSAGSGVDQPQHF
TRBV20-1	.	TRBJ1-1	.	14	TGCAGTGCTAGAGAGGGAATGGGCGGGAGTGAAGCTTTCTTT	CSAREGMGGSEAFF
TRBV3-1	.	TRBJ2-5	.	16	TGTGCCAGCAGTTCTCGCGAGGCCTCTTTCCAAGAGACCCAGTACTTC	CASSSREASFQETQYF
TRBV7-2	.	TRBJ2-5	few	15	TGTGCCAGCAGCTTCGGGGGCCCCGGGCGGGAGACCCAGTACTTC	CASSFGGPGRETQYF
TRBV4-3	TRBD1	TRBJ2-7	.	16	TGCGCCAGCAGCCGTGACCCGGGACAGAACACCTACGAGCAGTACTTC	CASSRDPGQNTYEQYF
TRBV9	.	TRBJ2-7	.	15	TGTGCCAGCAGCGTAATCCAGAGCTCCTACAATGAGCAGTACTTC	CASSVIQSSYNEQYF
TRBV27	TRBD1	TRBJ2-1	.	13	TGTGCCAGCAGTTTATCAACAGGGGCCGAGCAGTTCTTC	CASSLSTGAEQFF
TRBV27	.	TRBJ1-4	few	16	TGTGCCAGCAGTTCGGGCTTGGGGGTTCTTGGTGAAAAACTGTTTTTT	CASSSGLGVLGEKLFF
TRBV29-1	TRBD1	TRBJ1-2	once	12	TGCAGCGGCGGGACAGCGCACTATGGCTACACCTTC	CSGGTAHYGYTF
TRBV2	.	TRBJ2-5	.	19	TGTGCCAGCAGCCCCAGTGCCTTCTCGGGGGAACCGTACCAAGAGACCCAGTACTTC	CASSPSAFSGEPYQETQYF
TRBV6-1	TRBD1	TRBJ1-4	.	18	TGTGCCAGCAGTCCCCGGGACAGGGGTACTGGACCTAATGAAAAACTGTTTTTT	CASSPRDRGTGPNEKLFF
TRBV20-1	.	TRBJ2-5	.	14	TGCAGTGCTAGAGAGGCAGGTAGACGGGAGACCCAGTACTTC	CSAREAGRRETQYF
TRBV18	.	TRBJ2-7	once	16	TGTGCCAACTCACCCTCCGGTGTAGGGCAGACCTACGAGCAGTACTTC	CANSPSGVGQTYEQYF
TRBV20-1	TRBD1	TRBJ1-5	.	15	TGCAGTGCTGGGAGACAGGGGGCGGGTAATCAGCCCCAGCATTTT	CSAGRQGAGNQPQHF
TRBV28	.	TRBJ2-1	.	15	TGTGCCAGCAGTACCACTCAGTTCCGCACTAATGAGCAGTTCTTC	CASSTTQFRTNEQFF
TRBV18	TRBD2	TRBJ2-1	.	15	TGTGCCAGCTCACCACCGGGACTAGCTTACAATGAGCAGTTCTTC	CASSPPGLAYNEQFF
TRBV5-1	TRBD1	TRBJ1-6	.	18	TGCGCCAGCAGCCCTGGACAGGGGCGACCGAGGTATAATTCACCCCTCCACTTT	CASSPGQGRPRYNSPLHF
TRBV5-1	TRBD2	TRBJ2-1	.	15	TGCGCCAGCAGCCTCACTAGCGGGGGGGCAGCTGAGCAGTTCTTC	CASSLTSGGAAEQFF